What follows describes a single T cell receptor (beta chain). What it recognizes is unknown. Time point in this sample: after dendritic cell vaccination, including at tumor progression/relapse. Clones were read by immunoSEQ multiplex PCR, and TCRdb kept only the in-frame ones, dropping some. The data show just under 100,000 clones, 80% seen once. With 2 bases clipped from V and 0 bases from J, the junction kept 16 bases outside the gene matches. The CDR3 has 20 residues. Germline V gene sequence: CDR1 GTSNPN, CDR2 SVGIG (reference sequence). The sample originates from a study of glioma-infiltrating T cells after dendritic cell vaccination. Across the whole study: Dendritic cell vaccine was injected intradermally three times, biweekly. Whole-study results and caveats: TCR clonality showed no direct relationship with survival.

The specimen comprised blood, sampled after dendritic cell vaccination. The source is a human donor with glioblastoma. The V gene is TRBV30, the J gene TRBJ2-2; 9 bases map to TRBD2. CDR3 nucleotide sequence: TGTGCCTGGAGTCCTACCTGGCGAGCGGGGGGTCCCTCGAACACCGGGGAGCTGTTTTTT. This translates into CAWSPTWRAGGPSNTGELFF. Full variable domain (remainder filled in from reference TRBV30 and TRBJ2-2): SQTIHQWPATLVQPVGSPLSLECTVEGTSNPNLYWYRQAAGRGLQLLFYSVGIGQISSEVPQNLSASRPQDRQFILSSKKLLLSDSGFYLCAWSPTWRAGGPSNTGELFFGEGSRLTVL.